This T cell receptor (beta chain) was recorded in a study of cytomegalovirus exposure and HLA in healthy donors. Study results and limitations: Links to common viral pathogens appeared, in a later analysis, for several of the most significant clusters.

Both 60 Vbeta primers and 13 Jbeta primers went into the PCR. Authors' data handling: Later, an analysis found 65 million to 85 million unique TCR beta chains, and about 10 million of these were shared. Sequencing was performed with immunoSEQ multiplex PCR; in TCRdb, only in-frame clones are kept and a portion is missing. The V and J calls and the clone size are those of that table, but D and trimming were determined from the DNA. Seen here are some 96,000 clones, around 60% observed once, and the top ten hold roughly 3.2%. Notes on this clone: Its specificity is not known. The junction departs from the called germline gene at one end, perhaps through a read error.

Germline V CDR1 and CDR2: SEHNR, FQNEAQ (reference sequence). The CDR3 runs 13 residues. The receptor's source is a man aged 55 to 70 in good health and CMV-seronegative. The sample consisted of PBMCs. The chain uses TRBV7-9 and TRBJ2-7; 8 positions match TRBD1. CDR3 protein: CSSSLSTGDAQYF. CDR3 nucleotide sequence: TGTTCCAGCAGCTTATCGACAGGGGACGCGCAGTACTTC.